The 16 T cell receptor beta chains given below trace back to one sample, sequenced in a study of CD4+ T cells in melanoma. Libraries were prepared by immunoSEQ multiplex PCR; TCRdb keeps only in-frame clonotypes and omits some of them. The table lists around 110,000 clones, around 92% of them singletons. Input material: peripheral blood. The receptors derive from a human donor with melanoma.

The V and J genes are TRBV28 and TRBJ1-2; TRBD1 matches 8 bases. Losses at the gene ends were 6 bases for V and 8 bases for J; bases not matched to a gene: 5. The CDR3 consists of 12 residues. Germline CDR1 and CDR2: MDHEN and SYDVKM. The CDR3 loop is CASRIQGGGYTF. The CDR3 coding sequence is TGTGCCAGCAGGATACAGGGGGGAGGCTACACCTTC.

This rearrangement joins TRBV28 to TRBJ2-1, with D maybe TRBD1 (6 bases). This CDR3 has 16 amino acids. V lost 3 bases and J 0 bases, leaving 12 bases between the germline ends. Germline-derived CDR1 and CDR2 are MDHEN and SYDVKM. CDR3: CASSFPRQVSYNEQFF. The CDR3 DNA reads as TGTGCCAGCAGTTTTCCCAGACAGGTCTCCTACAATGAGCAGTTCTTC.

The chain carries TRBV5-1 and TRBJ2-2; a possible D gene is TRBD1 (6 bases). The CDR3 loop spans 16 amino acids. Germline V gives CDR1 SGHRS, CDR2 YFSETQ. V was clipped by 0 bases and J by 1 base, with 10 bases between them. The CDR3 spells CASSLAQGLNTGELFF. DNA of the CDR3: TGCGCCAGCAGCTTGGCCCAGGGGTTGAACACCGGGGAGCTGTTTTTT.

This clone was seen only once. V and J are TRBV28 and TRBJ2-5; 10 bases fit TRBD2. This CDR3 is built from 17 residues. Losses at the gene ends were 7 bases for V and 5 bases for J; bases not matched to a gene: 16. Germline V gives CDR1 MDHEN, CDR2 SYDVKM. The CDR3 region is CASIPLTGASGSETQYF. CDR3 nucleotide sequence: TGTGCCAGCATTCCCCTCACAGGGGCTAGCGGGAGTGAGACCCAGTACTTC.

In this sample, this clone turned up a few times. CDR3 amino acids: CASSQPGGREGPVSYEQYF. For the CDR3, the DNA is TGCGCCAGCAGCCAGCCGGGGGGGCGGGAGGGTCCCGTCTCCTACGAGCAGTACTTC. V usage is TRBV5-1 and J usage is TRBJ2-7, with 9 bases matching TRBD2. This CDR3 is built from 19 residues. Losses at the gene ends were 4 bases for V and 0 bases for J; bases not matched to a gene: 17. Germline CDR1 reads SGHRS; CDR2 reads YFSETQ.

This sequence joins TRBV29-1 and TRBJ2-2; TRBD1 matches 8 bases. V was pared by 3 bases and J by 0 bases, with 9 bases of the junction left unmatched. The germline V gene has CDR1 SQVTM and CDR2 ANQGSEA. CDR3 size: 17 residues. For the CDR3, the DNA is TGCAGCGTTGACCTTCCGGCACAGGGGGCGAACACCGGGGAGCTGTTTTTT. This sequence encodes CSVDLPAQGANTGELFF.

The V call is TRBV7-9, the J call TRBJ1-2, with D perhaps matching TRBD1 (6 bases). Germline CDR1 SEHNR, CDR2 FQNEAQ (reference sequence). This CDR3 has 14 residues. The V end lost 5 bases, the J end lost 4 bases, and 14 bases lay between the germline ends. In DNA form, the CDR3 reads TGTGCCAGCAGCCCTTTAACAGGGTCCTATGGCTACACCTTC. Protein: CASSPLTGSYGYTF.

This clone was observed once. This chain uses TRBV28 with TRBJ2-1; TRBD2 agrees at 7 bases. J was trimmed by 12 bases and V by 3 bases; bases with no gene match: 11. Germline CDR1 reads MDHEN; CDR2 reads SYDVKM. The CDR3 runs 14 residues. CDR3 region: CASSFDPGGGRQFF. In nucleotides, the CDR3 is TGTGCCAGCAGTTTTGATCCAGGCGGGGGAAGGCAGTTCTTC.

The gene calls are TRBV6-1 and TRBJ1-2; the D gene is possibly TRBD1 (6 bases). Trimming took 7 bases from V and 0 from J, leaving 12 bases between them. The CDR3 length is 14 residues. From germline, CDR1 is MNHNS and CDR2 SASEGT. This CDR3 reads CASTFRGANYGYTF. The CDR3 DNA reads as TGTGCCAGCACCTTCAGGGGTGCTAACTATGGCTACACCTTC.

This clone was picked up one time. This rearrangement joins TRBV29-1 to TRBJ1-2, with a tentative D call TRBD1 (6 bases). CDR1 is SQVTM and CDR2 is ANQGSEA in the germline V gene. There are 12 residues in the CDR3. With 4 bases removed from V and 7 bases from J, the gap between germline ends came to 13 bases. This CDR3 reads CSVVRGTVGYTF. CDR3 nucleotide sequence: TGCAGCGTTGTCAGGGGTACGGTTGGCTACACCTTC. Based on the CDR3 plus reference TRBV29-1 and TRBJ1-2, the full variable domain is SAVISQKPSRDICQRGTSLTIQCQVDSQVTMMFWYRQQPGQSLTLIATANQGSEATYESGFVIDKFPISRPNLTFSTLTVSNMSPEDSSIYLCSVVRGTVGYTFGSGTRLTVV.

The V call is TRBV7-2, the J call TRBJ1-2, with D uncertain. CDR3 length: 13 residues. Germline V gives CDR1 SGHTA, CDR2 FQGNSA. Trimming took 0 bases from V and 3 from J, leaving 5 bases between them. Here the CDR3 reads CASSLAVHYGYTF. The CDR3 DNA reads as TGTGCCAGCAGCTTAGCGGTCCACTATGGCTACACCTTC.

V gene TRBV4-1 combines with J gene TRBJ1-1; TRBD1 agrees at 8 bases. Trimming took 2 bases from V and 1 from J; bases not matched to a gene: 3. The CDR3 is 15 amino acids. Per the germline V gene, CDR1 is MGHRA and CDR2 is YSYEKL. CDR3 sequence reads: CASSQQGAGNTEAFF. In nucleotides, the CDR3 is TGCGCCAGCAGCCAACAGGGGGCTGGGAACACTGAAGCTTTCTTT.

The chain recombines TRBV7-9 with TRBJ2-3; 7 bases line up with TRBD1. Germline V gene lookup returns CDR1 SEHNR and CDR2 FQNEAQ (reference sequence). Losses at the gene ends were 0 bases for V and 0 bases for J; bases not matched to a gene: 3. CDR3 length: 16 amino acids. CDR3 DNA: TGTGCCAGCAGCTTAGCGACAGGGATTAGCACAGATACGCAGTATTTT. Translation: CASSLATGISTDTQYF.

CDR3 sequence reads: CASSPSPGQGDYGYTF. DNA for the CDR3: TGTGCCAGCAGCCCGAGCCCGGGACAGGGGGACTATGGCTACACCTTC. The chain uses TRBV11-2 and TRBJ1-2, with 11 bases matching TRBD1. J gave up 3 bases and V 5 bases, and 8 bases lay outside the gene matches. CDR1 is SGHAT and CDR2 is FQNNGV in the germline V gene. The CDR3 has 16 amino acids.

The CDR3 DNA reads as TGTGCCAGCAGTTTTATAAGACTAGCGGACATCGGGGAGCTGTTTTTT. Its translation: CASSFIRLADIGELFF. V is TRBV27 and J is TRBJ2-2, with 9 bases identical to TRBD2. Germline CDR1 and CDR2: MNHEY and SMNVEV (reference sequence). Losses at the gene ends were 3 bases for V and 7 bases for J; bases not matched to a gene: 9. The CDR3 length is 16 residues.

The chain uses TRBV7-9 and TRBJ2-2; tentatively, D is TRBD1 or TRBD2 (6 bases each). The CDR3 has 15 residues. The V and J ends lost 0 bases and 6 bases respectively, with 11 bases between them. Germline V gene lookup returns CDR1 SEHNR and CDR2 FQNEAQ (reference sequence). Written as DNA, the CDR3 is TGTGCCAGCAGCTTAGCGGGGGGCCTGCCCGGGGAGCTGTTTTTT. The encoded protein is CASSLAGGLPGELFF. Using reference TRBV7-9 and TRBJ2-2 for the parts outside the CDR3, the full variable domain is DTGVSQNPRHKITKRGQNVTFRCDPISEHNRLYWYRQTLGQGPEFLTYFQNEAQLEKSRLLSDRFSAERPKGSFSTLEIQRTEQGDSAMYLCASSLAGGLPGELFFGEGSRLTVL.